This T cell receptor beta chain was captured in a study of cytomegalovirus exposure and HLA in healthy donors. Whole-study results and caveats: Cytomegalovirus association was listed for 150 to 200 TCR beta chains.

This CDR3 contains 14 residues. Germline V gene lookup returns CDR1 MNHEY and CDR2 SMNVEV (reference sequence). With 6 bases clipped from V and 6 bases from J, the junction kept 7 bases outside the gene matches. With 60 Vbeta and 13 Jbeta primers, the PCR was carried out. Here immunoSEQ multiplex PCR was the method, and the copy in TCRdb shows in-frame clones only, minus some. The sample carries about 80,000 clones, approximately 61% recorded once. Though probably carrying unrecorded immune exposures, donors were nominally healthy at sampling. A remark on this clone: Its antigen is still unknown.

The receptor was derived from a woman between 45 and 65 years old in good health and CMV-seropositive. The chain carries TRBV27 and TRBJ1-4; 7 nucleotides align to TRBD1. The sample taken for sequencing was PBMCs. The CDR3 DNA reads as TGTGCCAGCAGCCATACAGGGGACCATGAAAAACTGTTTTTT. This encodes CASSHTGDHEKLFF.